Below are 32 T cell receptor beta chains sequenced from a single sample in a study of T-cell reconstitution after alpha-beta-depleted transplantation in children. Researchers prepared the TCRbeta library using unique molecular identifiers, the study reports. TCRdb reprocessed the PCR reads via MiXCR and lists one record per CDR3 protein. The top ten clones hold over 12% of a sample with about 580,000 distinct CDR3 sequences, 23% of them seen once. Specimen: PBMCs, mostly from graft donor cells, collected 360 days after TCRalphabeta/CD19-depleted stem cell transplant. The receptor set was obtained from a boy under three years old who had a stem cell transplant for acute myeloid leukemia, so the T cells may come from the graft donor.

The chain has TRBV12-3 or TRBV12-4 and TRBJ1-5; 9 bases are shared with TRBD1. The CDR3 is 14 amino acids. V lost 6 bases to trimming and J lost 6 bases; unmatched junction nucleotides: 6. The CDR3 nucleotides read TGTGCCAGCAGCGAACAGGGGGCAGGTCAGCCCCAGCATTTT. Translating it yields CASSEQGAGQPQHF.

The chain couples TRBV18 to TRBJ2-5, with D perhaps matching TRBD2 (5 bases). Germline V lookup: CDR1 KGHSH, CDR2 LQKENI. The CDR3 covers 17 residues. Trimming cost V 5 bases and J 0 bases, with 19 bases left between them. The DNA for the CDR3 is TGTGCCAGCTCATCGAGTATACCCGGGAACAACCAAGAGACCCAGTACTTC. This translates into CASSSSIPGNNQETQYF.

This clonotype was detected only a few times. The chain has TRBV12-3 or TRBV12-4 and TRBJ2-3; 12 bases are shared with TRBD2. The CDR3 sequence is 15 residues long. The V and J ends lost 6 bases and 4 bases, in that order; junction bases with no gene match: 5. The CDR3 DNA reads as TGTGCCAGCAGCCCGACTAGCGGGGGCTCAGATACGCAGTATTTT. This encodes CASSPTSGGSDTQYF.

The genes are TRBV20-1 and TRBJ2-1; D remains ambiguous. Looked up from germline, CDR1 is DFQATT and CDR2 is SNEGSKA (reference sequence). Trimming left V 2 bases short and J 4 bases short, with 15 bases between. There are 15 residues in the CDR3. As DNA, the CDR3 is TGCAGTGCTAGAATTCTACGACATCCTTACAATGAGCAGTTCTTC. Protein sequence: CSARILRHPYNEQFF.

The genes are TRBV20-1 and TRBJ2-5, with 9 bases matching TRBD1. This CDR3 region has 14 residues. Germline CDR1 and CDR2: DFQATT and SNEGSKA (reference sequence). Trimming took 4 bases from V and 3 from J; bases not matched to a gene: 6. This CDR3 is CSATTRTGEETQYF. The CDR3 nucleotides are TGCAGTGCTACTACCAGGACAGGGGAAGAGACCCAGTACTTC.

At least ten counts were recorded for this clonotype. The chain has TRBV28 and TRBJ2-1; D is possibly TRBD2 (6 bases). The CDR3 consists of 17 residues. Trimming pared 11 bases from V and 0 bases from J, leaving 23 bases between. The germline gives CDR1 MDHEN, CDR2 SYDVKM. This CDR3 is CARRGRQMKSSYNEQFF. CDR3 DNA: TGTGCCCGGCGGGGCCGTCAAATGAAAAGCTCCTACAATGAGCAGTTCTTC.

This clonotype was seen a few times. The CDR3, as DNA: TGCAGCGTTGTCCAGCGGGGGGCCAATGAGCAGTTCTTC. This sequence encodes CSVVQRGANEQFF. This chain joins TRBV29-1 and TRBJ2-1; TRBD2 agrees at 9 bases. With V trimmed by 4 bases and J by 6 bases, 4 bases remained unmatched. CDR1 SQVTM and CDR2 ANQGSEA come from the germline V gene. The CDR3 runs 13 residues.

Only a few counts were recorded for this clonotype. This chain joins TRBV12-3 or TRBV12-4 and TRBJ1-6; D perhaps matches TRBD1 (5 bases). The CDR3 covers 15 residues. The V gene lost 9 bases and the J gene lost 0 bases, with 12 bases spanning the gap. The CDR3 reads CASGGRSSYNSPLHF. The CDR3 coding sequence is TGTGCCAGTGGGGGGAGGAGCTCCTATAATTCACCCCTCCACTTT.

This clonotype was observed at least ten times. The chain has TRBV20-1 and TRBJ2-1; 7 bases line up with TRBD2. The junction had 9 bases not matched to a gene; V was cut back by 5 bases and J by 2 bases. The CDR3 covers 15 residues. CDR1 is DFQATT, CDR2 SNEGSKA, per germline (reference sequence). CDR3 in amino acids: CSACKAGPPYNEQFF. CDR3 in DNA: TGCAGTGCTTGCAAAGCGGGACCTCCCTACAATGAGCAGTTCTTC.

This chain uses TRBV6-2 or TRBV6-3 with TRBJ2-1, with TRBD1 identical over 8 bases. V trimming: 8 bases; J trimming: 2 bases; junction bases outside the gene matches: 5. This CDR3 contains 14 residues. Germline V gene lookup returns CDR1 MNHEY and CDR2 SVGEGT. This CDR3 is CASDRGRTYNEQFF. The CDR3 region has the DNA TGTGCCAGCGACAGGGGTAGAACCTACAATGAGCAGTTCTTC.

V usage is TRBV3-1 and J usage is TRBJ2-1; 8 bases are shared with TRBD1. Germline V gene sequence: CDR1 LGHDT, CDR2 YNNKEL (reference sequence). The CDR3 is 16 amino acids. With 1 base clipped from V and 8 bases from J, the junction kept 10 bases outside the gene matches. The CDR3 DNA is TGTGCCAGCAGCCAAGTTCAGGGGGCGGCTATTTATGAGCAGTTCTTC. Translated, it gives CASSQVQGAAIYEQFF.

This chain connects TRBV5-5 to TRBJ1-2, with a weak D call TRBD1 (6 bases). V shed 7 bases and J shed 0 bases, with 19 bases lying between them. The germline V gene encodes CDR1 SGHKS and CDR2 YYEKEE (reference sequence). This CDR3 spans 16 amino acids. The CDR3 spells CASLGAGDQANYGYTF. The CDR3 nucleotides are TGTGCCAGCCTGGGGGCCGGCGATCAGGCTAACTATGGCTACACCTTC.

The chain joins TRBV5-1 to TRBJ1-1; 7 bases fit TRBD1. The germline CDR1 and CDR2 sequences are SGHRS and YFSETQ. Germline trimming cut 5 bases from V and 3 bases from J; bases unmatched to any gene: 4. This CDR3 is 13 amino acids long. The CDR3 region is CASSRQGYTEAFF. DNA for the CDR3: TGCGCCAGCAGTCGACAGGGTTACACTGAAGCTTTCTTT.

This clonotype was counted many times. This chain joins TRBV15 and TRBJ2-2; no clear D gene. Deletions cut 4 bases from V and 3 bases from J, with 6 bases between. This CDR3 contains 13 residues. Germline V gene lookup returns CDR1 LNHNV and CDR2 YYDKDF (reference sequence). CDR3 protein: CATSKVHTGELFF. As DNA, the CDR3 is TGTGCCACCAGCAAAGTTCACACCGGGGAGCTGTTTTTT.

This clonotype was seen a handful of times. The chain's CDR3 is CASSALAGAPDTQYF. The DNA for the CDR3 is TGTGCCAGCAGCGCCTTAGCGGGGGCCCCAGATACGCAGTATTTT. V gene TRBV9 combines with J gene TRBJ2-3, with 9 bases matching TRBD2. Trimming cost V 3 bases and J 4 bases; bases outside gene matches: 6. CDR3 length: 15 residues. Germline V gives CDR1 SGDLS, CDR2 YYNGEE.

Many counts were recorded for this clonotype. The gene calls are TRBV7-9 and TRBJ2-1; D perhaps matches TRBD1 (6 bases). The length of the CDR3 is 15 residues. Germline V gives CDR1 SEHNR, CDR2 FQNEAQ (reference sequence). Trimming left V 1 base short and J 2 bases short, with 9 bases between. For the CDR3, the DNA is TGTGCCAGCAGCTTAGTAGGGGGTACCTACAATGAGCAGTTCTTC. As protein: CASSLVGGTYNEQFF.

J is TRBJ2-5 and V is TRBV29-1, with D possibly matching TRBD2 (7 bases). CDR1 and CDR2 (germline): SQVTM, ANQGSEA. CDR3 length equals 14 residues. Trimming shortened V by 6 bases and J by 5 bases, and 19 bases separated the two germline ends. The CDR3 sequence is CSVVGGPFPETQYF. The CDR3, as DNA: TGCAGCGTAGTGGGGGGGCCCTTTCCCGAGACCCAGTACTTC.

In its sample, this clonotype was seen a few times. DNA for the CDR3: TGTGCCAGCAGTTACTGGGGACAGGGCGGAAACGGGGAGCTGTTTTTT. It is translated as CASSYWGQGGNGELFF. V gene TRBV6-5 combines with J gene TRBJ2-2; 9 positions match TRBD1. Trimming cost V 1 base and J 7 bases; bases outside gene matches: 7. Germline values: CDR1 MNHEY, CDR2 SVGAGI. The CDR3 is 16 amino acids.

The J gene is TRBJ2-1, the V gene TRBV7-9, with D perhaps matching TRBD1 or TRBD2 (5 bases each). The CDR3 covers 14 residues. V was trimmed by 1 base and J by 11 bases, leaving 15 bases between them. Germline loops: CDR1 SEHNR, CDR2 FQNEAQ (reference sequence). The CDR3 region is CASSLVGGTDKQFF. The CDR3 DNA follows: TGTGCCAGCAGCTTAGTCGGTGGGACCGATAAGCAGTTCTTC.

This clonotype was recorded once. Given a much more abundant clone one base away, this may be a read error. The chain combines TRBV29-1 with TRBJ1-2; D is possibly TRBD1 (5 bases). CDR1 and CDR2 (germline): SQVTM, ANQGSEA. The CDR3 sequence is 13 residues long. V lost 8 bases to trimming and J lost 8 bases, with 21 bases between them. CDR3 residues: CSFVLDTQSGYTF. The CDR3 DNA reads TGCAGCTTTGTCCTGGACACTCAATCGGGCTACACCTTC.

This clonotype has a count of ten or more. The rearrangement uses TRBV5-5 and TRBJ2-5; D is ambiguous. This CDR3 spans 14 amino acids. Germline-derived CDR1 and CDR2 are SGHKS and YYEKEE (reference sequence). Between the trimmed V and J ends, which lost 1 base and 4 bases, there was a span of 11 bases. In DNA form, the CDR3 reads TGTGCCAGCAGCTTGTCAAGCCCCGTAGAGACCCAGTACTTC. As protein: CASSLSSPVETQYF.

V gene TRBV5-1 combines with J gene TRBJ2-2; no reliable D call. V was trimmed by 0 bases and J by 6 bases, leaving 9 bases between them. The CDR3 sequence is 14 residues long. In germline, CDR1 is SGHRS, CDR2 YFSETQ. CDR3 region: CASSLAGRAGELFF. The CDR3 DNA reads TGCGCCAGCAGCTTGGCAGGACGCGCCGGGGAGCTGTTTTTT.

This clonotype showed up many times. This chain uses TRBV7-9 with TRBJ2-2; 7 bases match TRBD1. The CDR3 loop spans 15 amino acids. Losses at the gene ends were 3 bases for V and 0 bases for J; bases not matched to a gene: 1. CDR1 and CDR2 (germline): SEHNR, FQNEAQ (reference sequence). CDR3 DNA: TGTGCCAGCAGCTTTGGGACAGCGAACACCGGGGAGCTGTTTTTT. Its translation is CASSFGTANTGELFF.

This clonotype was seen ten or more times. The V and J genes are TRBV20-1 and TRBJ2-1; no clear D. This CDR3 is 11 amino acids long. CDR1 DFQATT and CDR2 SNEGSKA come from the germline V gene (reference sequence). The V end lost 3 bases, the J end lost 9 bases, and 9 bases lay between the germline ends. CDR3 nucleotide sequence: TGCAGTGCTAGTTCCGCCGGTGAGCAGTTCTTC. This codes for CSASSAGEQFF.

V and J are TRBV20-1 and TRBJ2-7; D is tentatively TRBD1 or TRBD2 (6 bases each). The CDR3 extends over 13 amino acids. Germline CDR1 DFQATT, CDR2 SNEGSKA (reference sequence). V was pared by 5 bases and J by 4 bases, with 15 bases between. CDR3 amino acids: CSAFGGQTYEQYV. In DNA form, the CDR3 reads TGCAGTGCTTTCGGGGGACAAACTTACGAGCAGTACGTC.

The DNA for the CDR3 is TGTGCCAGCAGCTTTCCGACGGCATACAATGAGCAGTTCTTC. This encodes CASSFPTAYNEQFF. The chain couples TRBV11-2 to TRBJ2-1; no definite D call. The V gene's germline CDR1 is SGHAT and CDR2 FQNNGV. Trimming removed 3 bases at V and 4 bases at J, with 10 bases between. The CDR3 covers 14 residues.

The V and J genes are TRBV15 and TRBJ2-2; D is possibly TRBD1 or TRBD2 (5 bases each). Germline CDR1 reads LNHNV; CDR2 reads YYDKDF (reference sequence). CDR3 length: 15 amino acids. Trimming took 5 bases from V and 3 from J, leaving 13 bases between them. The CDR3 nucleotides are TGTGCCACCAGCGGGGGACCGCCGCACACCGGGGAGCTGTTTTTT. This gives the protein CATSGGPPHTGELFF.

This clonotype was picked up a small number of times. The V gene is TRBV10-2, the J gene TRBJ1-1, with 7 bases identical to TRBD1. Germline assignment: CDR1 WSHSY and CDR2 SAAADI. The CDR3 is 16 amino acids. The V gene end was trimmed by 6 bases and the J gene end by 2 bases; junction bases not matched to a gene: 12. CDR3 loop: CASSPRWDSINTEAFF. The CDR3 nucleotides are TGCGCCAGCAGCCCGAGATGGGACAGCATCAACACTGAAGCTTTCTTT.

This chain links TRBV25-1 with TRBJ2-7; the D gene could be TRBD1 or TRBD2 (6 bases each). CDR1 and CDR2 (germline): MGHDK, SYGVNS. This CDR3 has 12 residues. The V gene lost 2 bases and the J gene lost 6 bases, with 8 bases spanning the gap. The CDR3 here is CASSEGGLEQYF. The CDR3 DNA is TGTGCCAGCAGTGAAGGGGGGCTCGAGCAGTACTTC.

The gene calls are TRBV29-1 and TRBJ2-1; TRBD1 aligns across 8 bases. Looked up from germline, CDR1 is SQVTM and CDR2 is ANQGSEA. Trimming removed 7 bases from V and 7 bases from J; junction bases left unmatched: 9. This CDR3 spans 13 amino acids. Here the CDR3 reads CSGGTGSWNEQFF. The CDR3 DNA reads TGCAGCGGGGGGACAGGTTCTTGGAATGAGCAGTTCTTC.

This clonotype appeared a few times. The chain links TRBV4-1 to TRBJ2-7; possibly TRBD2 for D (5 bases). Germline CDR1 is MGHRA and CDR2 is YSYEKL. This CDR3 comprises 17 residues. V lost 4 bases, J lost 0 bases, and 19 bases lay in between. The CDR3 sequence: CASSPSGSSIGSYEQYV. Written as DNA, the CDR3 is TGCGCCAGCAGCCCGTCGGGGTCTTCGATAGGCTCCTACGAGCAGTACGTC.

As regards this clonotype: A much larger clone is a single base away; this may be a read error. The chain joins TRBV29-1 to TRBJ2-3; D gene ambiguous. Germline loops: CDR1 SQVTM, CDR2 ANQGSEA. V was shortened by 3 bases and J by 2 bases, with 3 bases between the two germline ends. This CDR3 has 11 residues. The CDR3 DNA sequence: TGCAGCGTTGAGTACACAGATACGCAGTATTTT. Amino acids: CSVEYTDTQYF.